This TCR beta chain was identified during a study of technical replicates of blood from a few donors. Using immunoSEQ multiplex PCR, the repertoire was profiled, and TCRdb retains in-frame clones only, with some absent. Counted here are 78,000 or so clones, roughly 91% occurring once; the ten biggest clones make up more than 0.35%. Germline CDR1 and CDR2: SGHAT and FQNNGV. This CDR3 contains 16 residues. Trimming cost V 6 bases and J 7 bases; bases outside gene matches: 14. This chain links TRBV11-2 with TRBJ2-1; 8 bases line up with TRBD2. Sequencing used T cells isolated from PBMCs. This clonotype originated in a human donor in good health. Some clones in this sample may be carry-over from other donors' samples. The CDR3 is CASSYSGTRPSNEQFF. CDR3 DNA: TGTGCCAGCAGTTACTCCGGGACTAGGCCTTCGAATGAGCAGTTCTTC. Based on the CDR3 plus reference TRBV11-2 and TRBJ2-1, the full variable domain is EAGVAQSPRYKIIEKRQSVAFWCNPISGHATLYWYQQILGQGPKLLIQFQNNGVVDDSQLPKDRFSAERLKGVDSTLKIQPAKLEDSAVYLCASSYSGTRPSNEQFFGPGTRLTVL.